These 20 T cell receptor beta chains originate from one sample sequenced in a study of cytomegalovirus exposure and HLA in healthy donors. PCR primers comprised 60 Vbeta and 13 Jbeta primers. Generated by immunoSEQ multiplex PCR, the TCRdb table keeps only in-frame clones and is missing some. The sample lists approximately 100,000 clones, 9.4% occurring once. The sequenced material came from PBMCs. Source of these receptors: a man aged 45 to 65 in good health and CMV-seropositive.

In this sample, this clone turned up a few times. The chain recombines TRBV29-1 with TRBJ1-2; D may be TRBD1 (5 bases). The V gene's germline CDR1 is SQVTM and CDR2 ANQGSEA. CDR3 length equals 12 residues. Trimming took 2 bases from V and 2 from J, leaving 6 bases between them. The CDR3 here is CSVEKGNYGYTF. DNA of the CDR3: TGCAGCGTTGAAAAGGGGAACTATGGCTACACCTTC. Drawing the rest from reference TRBV29-1 and TRBJ1-2, the complete variable domain is SAVISQKPSRDICQRGTSLTIQCQVDSQVTMMFWYRQQPGQSLTLIATANQGSEATYESGFVIDKFPISRPNLTFSTLTVSNMSPEDSSIYLCSVEKGNYGYTFGSGTRLTVV.

The chain has TRBV11-3 and TRBJ1-1; D might be TRBD1 (6 bases). Germline V gene lookup returns CDR1 SGHNT and CDR2 YENEEA. The germline V and J ends were trimmed by 2 bases and 0 bases, with 7 bases remaining between them. The CDR3 sequence is 14 residues long. This CDR3 is CASSLTGMNTEAFF. In nucleotides, the CDR3 is TGTGCCAGCAGCTTAACAGGGATGAACACTGAAGCTTTCTTT.

J is TRBJ1-3 and V is TRBV7-2; D unclear. V lost 6 bases, J lost 4 bases, and 7 bases lay in between. The CDR3 runs to 12 residues. The germline CDR1 and CDR2 sequences are SGHTA and FQGNSA. The CDR3 sequence is CASSFQGNTIYF. The CDR3 nucleotides are TGTGCCAGCAGTTTCCAAGGAAACACCATATATTTT. Full variable domain (rest looked up from reference TRBV7-2 and TRBJ1-3): GAGVSQSPSNKVTEKGKDVELRCDPISGHTALYWYRQSLGQGLEFLIYFQGNSAPDKSGLPSDRFSAERTGGSVSTLTIQRTQQEDSAVYLCASSFQGNTIYFGEGSWLTVV.

V and J are TRBV12-5 and TRBJ2-3; tentatively, D is TRBD2 (6 bases). There are 16 residues in the CDR3. V was clipped by 5 bases and J by 4 bases, with 19 bases between them. Germline CDR1 reads LGHNT; CDR2 reads FRNRAP. CDR3 sequence (DNA): TGTGCTAGTGGTCAGGGACTTCGGACCAGCTCAGATACGCAGTATTTT. Its protein is CASGQGLRTSSDTQYF.

This clone was seen more than once but under ten times. In DNA form, the CDR3 reads TGTGCCAGCCGGGACAGAATAGACTCTGGGGCCAACGTCCTGACTTTC. Protein sequence: CASRDRIDSGANVLTF. The chain combines TRBV7-2 with TRBJ2-6, with 7 nucleotides matching TRBD1. V gave up 8 bases and J gave up 0 bases; unmatched junction bases: 7. The CDR3 extends over 16 amino acids. Germline V gene lookup returns CDR1 SGHTA and CDR2 FQGNSA.

The DNA of the CDR3 is TGTGCCAGTAAGAGGGGAAGGACTAGCGGAAACACAGATACGCAGTATTTT. It codes for CASKRGRTSGNTDTQYF. This chain links TRBV19 with TRBJ2-3; 10 bases match TRBD2. The CDR3 sequence is 17 residues long. CDR1 and CDR2 (germline): LNHDA, SQIVND (reference sequence). With 7 bases clipped from V and 2 bases from J, the junction kept 12 bases outside the gene matches.

This clone showed up just a few times. V and J are TRBV29-1 and TRBJ2-7, with 9 bases identical to TRBD1. This CDR3 comprises 14 residues. From germline, CDR1 is SQVTM and CDR2 ANQGSEA. The trim removed 5 bases at V and 5 bases at J, leaving 10 bases unmatched. The CDR3 DNA is TGCAGCGTTAGCCGGGACAGGGAAGAGAACGAGCAGTACTTC. It specifies CSVSRDREENEQYF.

This clone was seen more than once but under ten times. This chain joins TRBV18 and TRBJ1-5, with 7 bases aligning to TRBD1. The CDR3 totals 17 residues. The germline V gene has CDR1 KGHSH and CDR2 LQKENI. Trimming took 4 bases from V and 0 from J; bases not matched to a gene: 9. This CDR3 is CASSLGTRTGSNQPQHF. The CDR3 nucleotides read TGTGCCAGCTCACTCGGAACCCGGACAGGTAGCAATCAGCCCCAGCATTTT.

This clone was counted a few times. The chain has TRBV30 and TRBJ2-1; 7 nucleotides align to TRBD1. The V gene end was trimmed by 1 base and the J gene end by 7 bases; junction bases not matched to a gene: 1. CDR1 and CDR2 from the germline V gene are GTSNPN and SVGIG (reference sequence). This CDR3 has 12 residues. CDR3 in amino acids: CAWSETGNEQFF. The CDR3 DNA reads TGTGCCTGGAGTGAGACAGGGAATGAGCAGTTCTTC.

This clone was seen a few times. CDR3 protein: CASSSGTGGPGELFF. The CDR3 nucleotides read TGTGCCAGCAGCTCCGGGACAGGGGGTCCCGGGGAGCTGTTTTTT. The V call is TRBV5-4, the J call TRBJ2-2; 11 bases line up with TRBD1. After removal of 3 bases from V and 6 bases from J, the junction contained 4 bases not matched to a gene. Per the germline V gene, CDR1 is SGHNT and CDR2 is YYREEE (reference sequence). This CDR3 has 15 amino acids.

V and J are TRBV28 and TRBJ1-3; D gene unclear. V was pared by 8 bases and J by 5 bases, with 10 bases between. This CDR3 is 12 amino acids long. CDR1 and CDR2 (germline): MDHEN, SYDVKM. The CDR3 nucleotides read TGTGCCAGCGGGTCGGAGAGAAACACCATATATTTT. This gives the protein CASGSERNTIYF.

The chain uses TRBV14 and TRBJ2-7; no definite D call. V gave up 0 bases and J gave up 4 bases, with 7 bases separating them. The germline gives CDR1 SGHDN, CDR2 FVKESK. This CDR3 comprises 13 residues. The CDR3 DNA sequence: TGTGCCAGCAGCCAAGACAAAATTTACGAGCAGTACTTC. Translating gives CASSQDKIYEQYF.

This clone was seen a handful of times. The V and J genes are TRBV2 and TRBJ1-1, with 7 bases lining up with TRBD1. Germline lookup yields CDR1 SNHLY and CDR2 FYNNEI. The CDR3 covers 12 residues. The trim removed 11 bases at V and 2 bases at J, leaving 5 bases unmatched. The chain's CDR3 is CAGRTGNTEAFF. CDR3 DNA sequence: TGTGCCGGGCGGACAGGAAACACTGAAGCTTTCTTT. The full variable domain, in which reference TRBV2 and TRBJ1-1 provide the parts outside the CDR3, is EPEVTQTPSHQVTQMGQEVILRCVPISNHLYFYWYRQILGQKVEFLVSFYNNEISEKSEIFDDQFSVERPDGSNFTLKIRSTKLEDSAMYFCAGRTGNTEAFFGQGTRLTVV.

This clone has only a few counts. The rearrangement uses TRBV25-1 and TRBJ2-4; the match to TRBD1 covers 7 bases. J lost 8 bases, V lost 4 bases, and 11 bases had no gene match. The germline gives CDR1 MGHDK, CDR2 SYGVNS. This CDR3 spans 15 amino acids. CDR3 sequence: CASSAKDRRTDIQYF. DNA for the CDR3: TGTGCCAGCAGTGCCAAGGACAGGAGAACGGACATTCAGTACTTC. The full variable domain, with the rest looked up from reference TRBV25-1 and TRBJ2-4, is EADIYQTPRYLVIGTGKKITLECSQTMGHDKMYWYQQDPGMELHLIHYSYGVNSTEKGDLSSESTVSRIRTEHFPLTLESARPSHTSQYLCASSAKDRRTDIQYFGAGTRLSVL.

The J gene is TRBJ2-5, the V gene TRBV7-2, with TRBD2 identical over 10 bases. The CDR3 length is 15 residues. Unmatched junction bases numbered 6, after V lost 4 bases and J lost 4 bases. CDR1 is SGHTA and CDR2 is FQGNSA in the germline V gene. CDR3 nucleotide sequence: TGTGCCAGCAGCTCGAGCGGGAGGGCCGGAGAGACCCAGTACTTC. This sequence encodes CASSSSGRAGETQYF.

The V call is TRBV5-1, the J call TRBJ2-2; a weak D match, TRBD2 (6 bases). The CDR3 length is 15 residues. Looked up from germline, CDR1 is SGHRS and CDR2 is YFSETQ. Trimming took 1 base from V and 9 from J, leaving 16 bases between them. The CDR3 region is CASSLPTSPLRELFF. CDR3 coding DNA: TGCGCCAGCAGCTTGCCGACTAGTCCACTCCGGGAGCTGTTTTTT.

Only a few counts were recorded for this clone. V and J are TRBV6-1 and TRBJ2-7; TRBD1 is a possible D gene (5 bases). Germline lookup yields CDR1 MNHNS and CDR2 SASEGT. This CDR3 is 13 amino acids long. Trimming pared 5 bases from V and 7 bases from J, leaving 15 bases between. The CDR3 nucleotides read TGTGCCAGCAGTAACCCCGACAGTCGTGAGCAGTACTTC. Translating gives CASSNPDSREQYF.

The genes are TRBV2 and TRBJ1-6; 7 bases fit TRBD1. Germline V lookup: CDR1 SNHLY, CDR2 FYNNEI. The CDR3 extends over 17 amino acids. V lost 6 bases and J lost 0; bases outside the gene matches: 8. CDR3: CASRLQGSSSYNSPLHF. The CDR3 DNA reads as TGTGCCAGCAGATTACAGGGGTCGAGCTCCTATAATTCACCCCTCCACTTT.

The CDR3 coding sequence is TGTGCCTGGAGTTATCTAGAACTAAACACCGGGGAGCTGTTTTTT. Protein: CAWSYLELNTGELFF. This rearrangement joins TRBV30 to TRBJ2-2; unclear D gene. There are 15 residues in the CDR3. Trimming pared 2 bases from V and 2 bases from J, leaving 12 bases between. Germline values: CDR1 GTSNPN, CDR2 SVGIG (reference sequence).

V usage is TRBV18 and J usage is TRBJ1-2, with D tentatively TRBD1 (6 bases). The CDR3 sequence is 15 residues long. CDR1 is KGHSH and CDR2 is LQKENI in the germline V gene. V lost 3 bases and J lost 7, with 18 bases in between. The CDR3 DNA sequence: TGTGCCAGCTCACCCTCCGGCGGGGGCGCGGCTGGCTACACCTTC. Its translation: CASSPSGGGAAGYTF.